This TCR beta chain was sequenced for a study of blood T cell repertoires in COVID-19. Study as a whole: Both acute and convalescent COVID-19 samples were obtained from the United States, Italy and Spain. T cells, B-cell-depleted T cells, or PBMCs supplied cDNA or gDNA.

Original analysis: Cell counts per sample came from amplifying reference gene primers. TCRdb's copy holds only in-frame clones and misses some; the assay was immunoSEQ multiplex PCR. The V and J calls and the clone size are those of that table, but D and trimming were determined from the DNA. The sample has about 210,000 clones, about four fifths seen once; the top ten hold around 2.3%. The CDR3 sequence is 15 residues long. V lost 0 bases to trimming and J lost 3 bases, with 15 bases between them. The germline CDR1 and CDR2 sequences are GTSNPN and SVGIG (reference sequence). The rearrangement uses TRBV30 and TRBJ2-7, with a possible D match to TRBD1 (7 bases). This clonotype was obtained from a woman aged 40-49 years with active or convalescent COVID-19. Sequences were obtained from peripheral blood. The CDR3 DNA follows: TGTGCCTGGAGTGTAGATGGAGGGGGCTTCTACGAGCAGTACTTC. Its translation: CAWSVDGGGFYEQYF.